In its sample, the clone carrying this TCR beta chain is medium-sized. Its antigen remains unknown. Germline loops: CDR1 MNHEY, CDR2 SMNVEV (reference sequence). There are 16 residues in the CDR3. Trimming stripped 6 bases from V and 2 bases from J, with 20 bases between. The sample originates from a study of T cell repertoires in aging, cancer and after chemotherapy. For the study at large: Chronic lymphocytic leukemia patients on fludarabine- or bendamustine-based regimens gave paired samples before and after chemotherapy. Broader study findings: No conclusions about immunological memory after chemotherapy can be drawn from the repertoire data.

TCR beta rearrangements were amplified from peripheral blood genomic DNA. TRB rearrangements spanning V, D and J were amplified using mixed TRB-A/B primers. TCRdb called the multiplex PCR reads again in MiXCR, with one record for every CDR3 protein. This table holds about 6,400 distinct CDR3 sequences, roughly 23% found once. The clonotype comes from a human donor with a blood cancer. Sequencing was carried out using blood. This chain links TRBV27 with TRBJ2-7, with D possibly TRBD1 on 6 matching bases. The CDR3 is CASSPEGVATPYEQYF. CDR3 bases: TGTGCCAGCAGCCCAGAGGGGGTAGCGACCCCCTACGAGCAGTACTTC.